The source of this T cell receptor beta chain is a study of blood T cell repertoires in COVID-19. Germline CDR1 and CDR2: MNHEY and SMNVEV (reference sequence). The CDR3 spans 14 residues. With V trimmed by 5 bases and J by 2 bases, 5 bases remained unmatched. Generated by immunoSEQ multiplex PCR, the TCRdb table keeps only in-frame clones and is missing some. The data contain approximately 230,000 clones, roughly 82% of them singletons. This receptor was obtained from a woman of 80 years or more with active or convalescent COVID-19. Sequencing input: peripheral blood. The V gene is TRBV27, the J gene TRBJ2-7; 8 nucleotides match TRBD1. The CDR3 DNA follows: TGTGCCAGCAGTGCTGGACAGGGAGCCTACGAGCAGTACTTC. It translates to CASSAGQGAYEQYF.